This T cell receptor (beta chain) was profiled in a study of lymphopenia after photon versus proton radiotherapy. Study-wide findings and caveats: Post-nadir TCR diversity decline inversely tracked overall survival among those who died.

The V segment lost 4 bases and the J segment 5 bases; nucleotides outside the gene matches: 11. The germline V gene encodes CDR1 SGHRS and CDR2 YFSETQ. The CDR3 loop spans 15 amino acids. Regarding this clone: The antigen is undetermined.

TCRdb's table, derived via immunoSEQ multiplex PCR, lists solely in-frame clones and lacks some. Counted here are 15,000 to 20,000 clones, approximately 82% occurring once; the ten biggest clones make up 20% to 25%. Source: peripheral blood, taken from a patient treated with proton-based radiotherapy. The TCR comes from a man between 65 and 85 years old with pancreatic cancer. The gene calls are TRBV5-1 and TRBJ1-2, with 7 bases that match TRBD1. CDR3 protein: CASSPGRGLTYGYTF. The CDR3 DNA sequence: TGCGCCAGCAGCCCTGGTAGGGGGCTGACGTATGGCTACACCTTC.